This T cell receptor (beta chain) was observed in a study of response to subunit inactivated influenza vaccine. TCRdb independently ran MiXCR on the RT-PCR reads; one entry per CDR3 protein. The sample contains a few hundred thousand distinct CDR3 sequences, about 20% of which appear only once. A few counts support this clonotype. The antigen remains unidentified. Study-level points and caveats: Every seasonal influenza vaccination brings in few new T cells, the authors suggested.

This specimen consisted of PBMCs from blood, obtained less than 22 months after vaccination. The TCR comes from a man aged 50-75 years who received an inactivated influenza vaccine.

CDR3 sequence reads: CSARDRGNYGYTF. The CDR3, as DNA: TGCAGTGCTAGGGACAGGGGGAACTATGGCTACACCTTC. The rearrangement joins TRBV20-1 to TRBJ1-2; 10 bases are shared with TRBD1. The CDR3 is made up of 13 amino acids. Germline CDR1 is DFQATT and CDR2 is SNEGSKA (reference sequence). The V gene end was trimmed by 3 bases and the J gene end by 2 bases; junction bases not matched to a gene: 0.